This T cell receptor (beta chain) derives from a study of blood T cell repertoires in COVID-19. Background on the study: Samples representing acute and convalescent COVID-19 were sourced from the United States, Italy and Spain.

Looked up from germline, CDR1 is MNHNY and CDR2 is SVGAGI (reference sequence). V was pared by 5 bases and J by 5 bases, with 19 bases between. There are 17 residues in the CDR3. Profiling relied on immunoSEQ multiplex PCR, and the TCRdb table lists in-frame clones only, not all of them. The sample shows 250,000 or so clones, approximately 89% of them seen only once. The sequence derives from a woman younger than 45 with COVID-19, enrolled during active disease. The rearrangement links TRBV6-6 to TRBJ1-6; D is possibly TRBD1 (6 bases). Source material: peripheral blood. The CDR3 is CASSPSDRVLNNSPLHF. CDR3 nucleotides: TGTGCCAGCAGTCCCTCGGACAGAGTTCTAAATAATTCACCCCTCCACTTT.